A selection of T cell receptor beta chains follows, all from one sample in a study of post-analysis software for immune sequencing data. TCRdb re-derived calls from the PCR reads in MiXCR, one entry per CDR3 protein. This sample has roughly 570,000 distinct CDR3 sequences, with 30% to 40% found just once. Source material: blood. The receptor source for this set is a girl aged 2-17 years with multiple sclerosis. Each CDR3 is given with its conserved first and last residue. A D gene is named only where the DNA matches it firmly. Clone size, where shown, is once, few, many, or a class for clones that have expanded.

TRBV5-4	TRBJ1-2	TRBD1	few	TGTGCCAGCAGCTCGTCGCTTCAGGGGGCCTTCTATGGCTACACCTTC	CASSSSLQGAFYGYTF
TRBV19	TRBJ1-1	TRBD1	.	TGTGCCAGTAGTCCTGGGACAGGGTTGTGGAACACTGAAGCTTTCTTT	CASSPGTGLWNTEAFF
TRBV12-3/TRBV12-4	TRBJ1-2	.	few	TGTGCCAGCAGTGTTCGGGATGGCTACACCTTC	CASSVRDGYTF
TRBV7-9	TRBJ1-1	.	.	TGTGCCAGCAGCTTAGCACGGGGTGCCGGGGGGAGCACTGAAGCTTTCTTT	CASSLARGAGGSTEAFF
TRBV15	TRBJ2-7	.	few	TGTGCCACCAGCAGAGCCAACTACGAGCAGTACTTC	CATSRANYEQYF
TRBV4-2	TRBJ2-7	.	.	TGTGCCAGCAGCCAAGATGAAGCGGTCGGAGGCTGCGAGCAGTACTTC	CASSQDEAVGGCEQYF
TRBV4-1	TRBJ2-5	TRBD1	few	TGCGCCAGCAGCCAAGAGGGACAGGGGGCAGAGACCCAGTACTTC	CASSQEGQGAETQYF
TRBV20-1	TRBJ2-5	.	few	TGCAGTGCTAGTCCAGGTTCGGAGACCCAGTACTTC	CSASPGSETQYF
TRBV7-2	TRBJ2-1	.	.	TGTGCCAGCAGCTTAACGTCCGGGGTCACCTACAATGAGCAGTTCTTC	CASSLTSGVTYNEQFF
TRBV5-1	TRBJ2-5	TRBD2	few	TGCGCCAGCAGCTTGGGAAGGCGGGGGCAAGAGACCCAGTACTTC	CASSLGRRGQETQYF
TRBV20-1	TRBJ2-3	TRBD2	few	TGCAGTGCTAGAGATGGGGTGGGGGGACTAGCGTCAGATACGCAGTATTTT	CSARDGVGGLASDTQYF
TRBV7-7	TRBJ2-7	TRBD1	.	TGTGCTAGCAGCTTAGTCCCCGGGACAGGGGAGTGTTCCTACGAGCAGTACTTC	CASSLVPGTGECSYEQYF
TRBV28	TRBJ2-1	.	.	TGTGCCAGCAGTCCCGGACTAAATAACTACAATGAGCAGTTCTTC	CASSPGLNNYNEQFF
TRBV5-1	TRBJ1-5	TRBD1	few	TGTGCCAGCAGCCTTGGGACAGTTAGCAATCAGCCCCAGCATTTT	CASSLGTVSNQPQHF
TRBV11-1	TRBJ1-1	TRBD1	.	TGTGCCAGCAGGGACAGGGTGGGTTGGCCCAACACTGAAGCTTTCTTT	CASRDRVGWPNTEAFF
TRBV6-5	TRBJ1-5	.	.	TGTGCCAGCATGCCCCAACGAGGCGGCCATCAGCCCCAGCATTTT	CASMPQRGGHQPQHF
TRBV7-6	TRBJ1-6	.	.	TGTGCCAGCAGCGCCGTCGGTTCACCCCTCCACTTT	CASSAVGSPLHF
TRBV9	TRBJ1-2	.	.	TGTGCCAGCAGCGTACCGGCAGTCGACTACACCTTC	CASSVPAVDYTF
TRBV20-1	TRBJ2-2	TRBD2	.	TGCAGTGCTTTGACTAGCGGGGGTTCGAACACCGGGGAGCTGTTTTTT	CSALTSGGSNTGELFF
TRBV5-1	TRBJ2-7	.	.	TGCGCCAGCAGCGCAAGACAGGTCTCCTACGAGCAGTACTTC	CASSARQVSYEQYF
TRBV5-1	TRBJ2-3	TRBD1	.	TGCGCCAGCAGCTTGGGGGACAGAATAGGGGATACGCAGTATTTT	CASSLGDRIGDTQYF
TRBV7-8	TRBJ2-1	.	.	TGTGCCAGCAGCGCAACCGGGACTTCTTCCTACAATGAGCAGTTCTTC	CASSATGTSSYNEQFF
TRBV6-5	TRBJ1-1	.	.	TGTGTCACCCATTGGGGGGCTGGAGCTTTCTTT	CVTHWGAGAFF
TRBV6-6	TRBJ2-7	.	.	TGTACCAGCAGTCTCCTTCTCGGTCCCACACCCTACGAGCAGTACTTC	CTSSLLLGPTPYEQYF
TRBV5-1	TRBJ2-3	.	few	TGCGCCAGCAGCTTGGACATATACGGCGGCACAGATACGCAGTATTTT	CASSLDIYGGTDTQYF